These 2 T cell receptor beta chains originate from one sample sequenced in a study of neurological immune-mediated disorders. MiXCR was run by TCRdb on the 5' RACE reads, yielding one entry per CDR3 protein. The repertoire includes 70,000 or so distinct CDR3 sequences, around 5% of them detected once, and 2.5% to 3% sits in the top ten. The specimen sequenced was PBMCs. These receptors came from a woman in her twenties or thirties with multiple sclerosis.

This clonotype occurred many times. The V gene is TRBV19, the J gene TRBJ2-5; 9 bases line up with TRBD1. The junction had 2 bases not matched to a gene; V was cut back by 3 bases and J by 3 bases. From germline, CDR1 is LNHDA and CDR2 SQIVND (reference sequence). CDR3 length: 14 residues. The CDR3 spells CASSIWTGEETQYF. The CDR3 DNA is TGTGCCAGTAGTATTTGGACAGGGGAAGAGACCCAGTACTTC.

This clonotype was picked up a small number of times. The V gene is TRBV12-3 or TRBV12-4, the J gene TRBJ2-5, with TRBD2 matching over 7 bases. V trimming: 3 bases; J trimming: 3 bases; junction bases outside the gene matches: 4. The CDR3 extends over 14 amino acids. Written as DNA, the CDR3 is TGTGCCAGCAGTTTTCGGGGGGTAGAAGAGACCCAGTACTTC. Amino acids: CASSFRGVEETQYF.